Following are 20 T cell receptor beta chains from one sample sequenced in a study of radiotherapy plus CTLA-4 blockade in lung cancer (dated by TCRdb to the late 2010s). The method was the immunoSEQ multiplex PCR assay. The clones in this table, taken by TCRdb from immuneACCESS, are in-frame only. Not every clone is retained; where verified, under half of the shortfall comes from an unresolved V gene, and the cause of the rest is unknown. The sample has some 70,000 clones on record, around four fifths of them singletons. The ten largest account for about 4.3% of the sample. The input for sequencing was peripheral blood, taken from a patient treated with radiotherapy plus ipilimumab. All receptors come from a human donor with non-small cell lung cancer who had a partial response to radiotherapy plus ipilimumab.

V usage is TRBV9 and J usage is TRBJ2-2; TRBD2 matches 7 bases. CDR3 size: 15 residues. With V trimmed by 3 bases and J by 1 base, 3 bases remained unmatched. CDR1 is SGDLS and CDR2 is YYNGEE in the germline V gene. The CDR3 bases are TGTGCCAGCAGCGAGGCTAGCGGGAACACCGGGGAGCTGTTTTTT. Translation: CASSEASGNTGELFF.

The V gene is TRBV7-2, the J gene TRBJ2-7; a possible D gene is TRBD2 (6 bases). Per the germline V gene, CDR1 is SGHTA and CDR2 is FQGNSA. CDR3 size: 15 residues. V was pared by 4 bases and J by 1 base, with 14 bases between. The CDR3 coding sequence is TGTGCCAGCAGCTCGTCTAGACTAGGGTCCTACGAGCAGTACTTC. The encoded protein is CASSSSRLGSYEQYF.

This clone was detected a few times. The chain joins TRBV6-1 to TRBJ1-6, with a weak D call TRBD1 (5 bases). Germline CDR1 reads MNHNS; CDR2 reads SASEGT. The germline V and J ends were trimmed by 3 bases and 0 bases, with 15 bases remaining between them. This CDR3 has 18 residues. CDR3 sequence reads: CASSDDSFSSSYNSPLHF. CDR3 DNA: TGTGCCAGCAGTGATGACAGCTTCTCGAGCTCCTATAATTCACCCCTCCACTTT.

The genes are TRBV5-8 and TRBJ2-7, with 9 bases that match TRBD1. The CDR3 extends over 16 amino acids. The V gene end was trimmed by 0 bases and the J gene end by 5 bases; junction bases not matched to a gene: 9. Germline CDR1 is SGHTS and CDR2 is YDEGEE. In DNA form, the CDR3 reads TGTGCCAGCAGCTTGGCCGGGACAGGGATATTCGACGAGCAGTACTTC. It translates to CASSLAGTGIFDEQYF.

The chain joins TRBV5-1 to TRBJ2-1, with D perhaps TRBD2 (5 bases). Germline CDR1 is SGHRS and CDR2 is YFSETQ. This CDR3 is built from 12 residues. Trimming took 0 bases from V and 8 from J, leaving 6 bases between them. In DNA form, the CDR3 reads TGCGCCAGCAGCTTGGTCGGGGATGAGCAGTTCTTC. This gives the protein CASSLVGDEQFF.

The chain links TRBV28 to TRBJ1-4; the match to TRBD1 covers 8 bases. Looked up from germline, CDR1 is MDHEN and CDR2 is SYDVKM. CDR3 length: 15 residues. V shed 5 bases, J shed 0 bases, and the junction held 2 bases outside the gene matches. The CDR3: CASSEQGATNEKLFF. For the CDR3, the DNA is TGTGCCAGCAGTGAACAGGGGGCAACTAATGAAAAACTGTTTTTT.

The CDR3 nucleotides are TGTGCCAGTAGTATGAGGACAGCCGAAAAACTGTTTTTT. Its protein is CASSMRTAEKLFF. The chain uses TRBV19 and TRBJ1-4; D is perhaps TRBD1 (6 bases). The CDR3 contains 13 residues. V lost 3 bases, J lost 8 bases, and 10 bases lay in between. Germline assignment: CDR1 LNHDA and CDR2 SQIVND (reference sequence).

This chain connects TRBV29-1 to TRBJ1-5; 10 bases are shared with TRBD1. CDR3 length: 15 residues. Germline-derived CDR1 and CDR2 are SQVTM and ANQGSEA. After removal of 4 bases from V and 4 bases from J, the junction contained 7 bases not matched to a gene. This chain's CDR3 is CSVVPGTGVNQPQHF. In DNA, the CDR3 is TGCAGCGTTGTCCCCGGGACAGGGGTTAATCAGCCCCAGCATTTT.

The genes are TRBV28 and TRBJ2-7; 7 bases align to TRBD2. Germline trimming cut 10 bases from V and 6 bases from J; bases unmatched to any gene: 6. Germline CDR1 and CDR2: MDHEN and SYDVKM. The CDR3 is 11 residues long. In DNA form, the CDR3 reads TGTGCCACCCACACTAGCGCCGAGCAGTACTTC. Translating gives CATHTSAEQYF. Based on the CDR3 plus reference TRBV28 and TRBJ2-7, the full variable domain is DVKVTQSSRYLVKRTGEKVFLECVQDMDHENMFWYRQDPGLGLRLIYFSYDVKMKEKGDIPEGYSVSREKKERFSLILESASTNQTSMYLCATHTSAEQYFGPGTRLTVT.

V gene TRBV15 combines with J gene TRBJ2-1; 7 bases fit TRBD2. Per germline, CDR1 LNHNV and CDR2 YYDKDF (reference sequence). The CDR3 contains 16 residues. After removal of 0 bases from V and 5 bases from J, the junction contained 7 bases not matched to a gene. The CDR3 loop is CATSRDGLAENNEQFF. In nucleotides, the CDR3 is TGTGCCACCAGCAGAGATGGGCTAGCGGAGAACAATGAGCAGTTCTTC.

The V gene is TRBV27, the J gene TRBJ1-5; D might be TRBD1 (5 bases). V gave up 6 bases and J gave up 5 bases, with 11 bases separating them. The germline V gene encodes CDR1 MNHEY and CDR2 SMNVEV (reference sequence). This CDR3 is built from 13 residues. This CDR3 reads CASRRFRDQPQHF. The DNA for the CDR3 is TGTGCCAGCAGGCGCTTCAGGGATCAGCCCCAGCATTTT.

This clone was counted only a few times. The J gene is TRBJ2-1, the V gene TRBV7-9; D gene uncertain. CDR1 is SEHNR, CDR2 FQNEAQ, per germline (reference sequence). Trimming left V 5 bases short and J 8 bases short, with 4 bases between. The CDR3 runs to 10 residues. CDR3 loop: CASSVYEQFF. The CDR3 nucleotides are TGTGCCAGCAGCGTCTATGAGCAGTTCTTC.

The rearrangement joins TRBV30 to TRBJ1-2; D gene unclear. Trimming took off 0 bases at V and 2 bases at J, with 10 bases between the two ends. CDR3 length: 14 amino acids. Germline CDR1 GTSNPN, CDR2 SVGIG (reference sequence). The CDR3, as DNA: TGTGCCTGGAGTGTACAGTCTGGGAACTATGGCTACACCTTC. It translates to CAWSVQSGNYGYTF.

The rearrangement links TRBV11-3 to TRBJ2-3, with D hard to call. Trimming removed 5 bases at V and 0 bases at J, with 9 bases between. The length of the CDR3 is 14 residues. Germline assignment: CDR1 SGHNT and CDR2 YENEEA. The chain's CDR3 is CASSRSRSTDTQYF. In DNA, the CDR3 is TGTGCCAGCAGCAGGAGTCGGAGCACAGATACGCAGTATTTT. Filled out from reference TRBV11-3 and TRBJ2-3, the complete variable domain reads EAGVVQSPRYKIIEKKQPVAFWCNPISGHNTLYWYLQNLGQGPELLIRYENEEAVDDSQLPKDRFSAERLKGVDSTLKIQPAELGDSAVYLCASSRSRSTDTQYFGPGTRLTVL.

The V and J genes are TRBV6-5 and TRBJ2-7, with a tentative D call TRBD2 (5 bases). This CDR3 has 14 amino acids. V lost 5 bases, J lost 2 bases, and 13 bases lay in between. CDR1 is MNHEY and CDR2 is SVGAGI in the germline V gene. The CDR3 reads CASSRLAEAYEQYF. The DNA of the CDR3 is TGTGCCAGCAGTCGCTTGGCGGAGGCCTACGAGCAGTACTTC.

This chain connects TRBV5-1 to TRBJ2-3, with TRBD2 matching 10 bases. CDR3 length: 17 amino acids. Germline V lookup: CDR1 SGHRS, CDR2 YFSETQ. J was trimmed by 3 bases and V by 0 bases; bases with no gene match: 7. The CDR3 sequence: CASSLGRASGRTDTQYF. The CDR3 nucleotides are TGCGCCAGCAGCTTGGGCCGTGCTAGCGGGAGAACAGATACGCAGTATTTT.

This clone was detected only a few times. The chain has TRBV6-5 and TRBJ1-2, with a possible D match to TRBD1 (6 bases). The V end was cut by 2 bases, the J end by 6 bases, with 19 bases between. Germline V lookup: CDR1 MNHEY, CDR2 SVGAGI. The CDR3 spans 16 residues. The DNA of the CDR3 is TGTGCCAGCAGTTACACGCCGGCAGGGGCGAAGGATGGCTACACCTTC. Its protein is CASSYTPAGAKDGYTF.

This clone was picked up a small number of times. The chain uses TRBV5-4 and TRBJ2-7; a weak D match, TRBD2 (6 bases). V gave up 6 bases and J gave up 4 bases, with 20 bases separating them. Looked up from germline, CDR1 is SGHNT and CDR2 is YYREEE (reference sequence). The CDR3 sequence is 15 residues long. For the CDR3, the DNA is TGTGCCAGCAACCGCGGGACTCAGGGCGGGTACGAGCAGTACTTC. Protein sequence: CASNRGTQGGYEQYF.

This clone has a handful of counts. This chain connects TRBV5-1 to TRBJ1-1, with TRBD1 identical over 8 bases. The germline gives CDR1 SGHRS, CDR2 YFSETQ. The CDR3 runs to 15 residues. V lost 0 bases, J lost 0 bases, and 1 base stayed unmatched. This chain's CDR3 is CASSLGDRMNTEAFF. CDR3 DNA sequence: TGCGCCAGCAGCTTGGGGGACAGGATGAACACTGAAGCTTTCTTT.

V is TRBV27 and J is TRBJ1-2, with D possibly TRBD1 on 6 matching bases. V lost 5 bases and J lost 7, with 14 bases in between. The length of the CDR3 is 13 residues. CDR1 is MNHEY and CDR2 is SMNVEV in the germline V gene (reference sequence). The CDR3 here is CASSVQGSGGYTF. The CDR3 DNA reads as TGTGCCAGCAGTGTACAGGGATCTGGTGGCTACACCTTC.